This is a list of T cell receptor beta chains from one sample in a study of cytomegalovirus exposure and HLA in healthy donors. Assay used: immunoSEQ multiplex PCR; TCRdb lists only in-frame clones, some missing. Found here are some 100,000 clones, 65% to 80% of them singletons; the top ten hold 13% to 15%. Sequencing was performed on PBMCs. The receptor set was obtained from a woman in her seventies in good health and CMV-seropositive. The CDR3 runs from the conserved cysteine through the conserved F or W. A D gene is named only where the DNA matches it firmly. Not all rows give a size; the values are once, few, many and, for expanded clones, a class.

TRBJ2-5 | . | TRBV28 | once | CASGQEAQYF | TGTGCCAGCGGACAAGAGGCCCAGTACTTC
TRBJ2-5 | TRBD2 | TRBV2 | . | CAAPKEVAGGQETQYF | TGTGCCGCCCCAAAGGAGGTAGCGGGGGGGCAGGAGACCCAGTACTTC
TRBJ2-5 | . | TRBV4-1 | . | CASSQLTVETQYF | TGCGCCAGCAGCCAGCTGACAGTGGAGACCCAGTACTTC
TRBJ2-2 | . | TRBV18 | few | CASSLDTGELFF | TGTGCCAGCTCACTCGACACCGGGGAGCTGTTTTTT
TRBJ2-2 | TRBD1 | TRBV11-2 | . | CASSLGSGTGATGELFF | TGTGCCAGCAGCTTAGGTTCCGGGACAGGGGCTACCGGGGAGCTGTTTTTT
TRBJ2-1 | TRBD2 | TRBV4-3 | . | CASSPIAGGTYNEQFF | TGCGCCAGCAGCCCGATAGCGGGGGGGACCTACAATGAGCAGTTCTTC
TRBJ2-7 | TRBD2 | TRBV29-1 | . | CSVVKGLAGQHEQYF | TGCAGCGTCGTCAAAGGACTAGCGGGTCAACACGAGCAGTACTTC
TRBJ1-1 | . | TRBV27 | . | CASSPPGVATEAFF | TGTGCCAGCAGCCCACCAGGGGTGGCCACTGAAGCTTTCTTT
TRBJ1-4 | . | TRBV7-8 | . | CASSPGRGVNEKLFF | TGTGCCAGCAGCCCTGGACGGGGGGTTAATGAAAAACTGTTTTTT
TRBJ2-3 | . | TRBV7-9 | once | CASSFVDNTDTQYF | TGTGCCAGCAGCTTCGTAGACAATACAGATACGCAGTATTTT
TRBJ1-4 | TRBD1 | TRBV5-1 | . | CASSSQGATNEKLFF | TGCGCCAGCAGCAGTCAGGGGGCTACCAATGAAAAACTGTTTTTT
TRBJ2-1 | . | TRBV27 | . | CASRQTGYNEQFF | TGTGCCAGCAGACAAACAGGGTACAATGAGCAGTTCTTC
TRBJ2-7 | TRBD1 | TRBV7-9 | . | CASSSPRRRAGGSYEQYF | TGTGCCAGCAGCTCCCCACGCCGGCGAGCAGGGGGCTCCTACGAGCAGTACTTC
TRBJ2-7 | TRBD1 | TRBV6-5 | . | CASSRQGRYEQYF | TGTGCCAGCAGCCGACAGGGTCGGTACGAGCAGTACTTC
TRBJ1-2 | . | TRBV7-2 | . | CASSLGTVVSGYTF | TGTGCCAGCAGCTTAGGCACGGTCGTAAGTGGCTACACCTTC
TRBJ1-2 | TRBD1 | TRBV28 | . | CASRLHGTGSYTF | TGTGCCAGCAGGCTTCACGGGACAGGAAGCTACACCTTC
TRBJ2-3 | . | TRBV28 | . | CASRRGGGTDTQYF | TGTGCCAGCCGCCGAGGCGGAGGCACAGATACGCAGTATTTT
TRBJ2-1 | . | TRBV5-1 | . | CASSLRSSYNEQFF | TGCGCCAGCAGCTTGAGGAGCTCCTACAATGAGCAGTTCTTC
TRBJ1-2 | . | TRBV6-1 | . | CASSESRGNYGYTF | TGTGCCAGCAGTGAATCGCGGGGGAACTATGGCTACACCTTC
TRBJ1-1 | . | TRBV28 | once | CASSLGRRATEAFF | TGTGCCAGCAGTTTGGGCAGGAGGGCCACTGAAGCTTTCTTT
TRBJ2-5 | . | TRBV18 | . | CASSLSLGGSVQETQYF | TGTGCCAGCTCACTCTCCTTGGGGGGAAGCGTCCAAGAGACCCAGTACTTC
TRBJ1-3 | . | TRBV28 | . | CASSPPRTTGNTIYF | TGTGCCAGCAGTCCCCCTCGGACAACTGGAAACACCATATATTTT
TRBJ2-2 | . | TRBV11-2 | . | CASSPGLSTGELFF | TGTGCCAGCAGCCCGGGACTCAGCACCGGGGAGCTGTTTTTT
TRBJ1-1 | . | TRBV7-9 | . | CASSRTGEAFF | TGTGCCAGCAGTCGAACAGGTGAAGCTTTCTTT
TRBJ2-1 | TRBD1 | TRBV11-3 | once | CASSSSGQVRNEQFF | TGTGCCAGCAGCTCATCGGGACAGGTCCGTAATGAGCAGTTCTTC
TRBJ1-2 | . | TRBV6-5 | . | CASSYSGARAYGYTF | TGTGCCAGCAGTTACTCAGGGGCCAGGGCTTATGGCTACACCTTC
TRBJ2-1 | TRBD2 | TRBV5-1 | . | CASSLTSVTSNEQFF | TGCGCCAGCAGTTTAACTAGCGTGACGTCCAATGAGCAGTTCTTC
TRBJ2-4 | . | TRBV7-2 | . | CASSIPTESAIQYF | TGTGCCAGCAGCATACCGACAGAGTCAGCCATTCAGTACTTC
TRBJ1-1 | . | TRBV5-1 | . | CASSPTTMNTEAFF | TGCGCCAGCAGCCCCACAACCATGAACACTGAAGCTTTCTTT
TRBJ2-3 | . | TRBV7-3 | . | CASSLIGGAAPGTDTQYF | TGTGCCAGCAGCTTAATAGGGGGTGCCGCACCCGGCACAGATACGCAGTATTTT
TRBJ1-1 | TRBD1 | TRBV5-1 | . | CASSSQGDGTEAFF | TGCGCCAGCAGCTCGCAGGGGGATGGCACTGAAGCTTTCTTT
TRBJ1-3 | TRBD1 | TRBV5-4 | . | CASSLVGGGNTIYF | TGTGCCAGCAGCTTGGTAGGAGGGGGCAACACCATATATTTT
TRBJ1-1 | . | TRBV5-1 | . | CASSLPVGGRTEAFF | TGCGCCAGCAGCTTGCCAGTCGGGGGAAGGACTGAAGCTTTCTTT
TRBJ2-7 | TRBD2 | TRBV6-1 | . | CASSEATSGRAYEQYF | TGTGCCAGCAGTGAAGCGACTAGCGGGAGGGCCTACGAGCAGTACTTC
TRBJ1-2 | . | TRBV6-6 | . | CASSYRTEGGYTF | TGTGCCAGCAGTTACAGGACAGAGGGTGGCTACACCTTC
TRBJ1-6 | TRBD1 | TRBV7-2 | . | CASSLPVGTENSPLHF | TGTGCCAGCAGCTTGCCCGTCGGGACAGAGAATTCACCCCTCCACTTT
TRBJ1-2 | . | TRBV5-1 | . | CASSGSRGEDGYTF | TGCGCCAGCAGCGGGTCGCGGGGGGAGGATGGCTACACCTTC
TRBJ2-7 | TRBD1 | TRBV11-2 | . | CASSSLDRGRYEQYF | TGTGCCAGCAGCTCCCTTGACAGGGGACGCTACGAGCAGTACTTC
TRBJ2-5 | TRBD2 | TRBV5-8 | . | CASSLTGTSGALGTQYF | TGTGCCAGCAGCTTAACCGGGACTAGCGGGGCTTTGGGGACCCAGTACTTC
TRBJ2-2 | TRBD2 | TRBV18 | . | CASSKTSGFTGELFF | TGTGCCAGCTCTAAGACTAGCGGGTTCACCGGGGAGCTGTTTTTT
TRBJ2-5 | TRBD1 | TRBV7-9 | . | CASSYGGTGKETQYF | TGTGCCAGCAGCTACGGAGGGACAGGAAAAGAGACCCAGTACTTC
TRBJ1-4 | . | TRBV5-4 | few | CASSLSGGVGNEKLFF | TGTGCCAGCAGCCTTTCGGGGGGCGTCGGTAATGAAAAACTGTTTTTT
TRBJ1-1 | . | TRBV10-3 | few | CAITNELNTEAFF | TGTGCCATCACCAATGAGCTGAACACTGAAGCTTTCTTT
TRBJ1-1 | TRBD1 | TRBV28 | . | CASSSSGTGVAFF | TGTGCCAGCAGTTCCTCCGGGACAGGGGTAGCTTTCTTT
TRBJ2-3 | TRBD2 | TRBV30 | . | CAWSVMVLAGGGKKGGKTDTQYF | TGTGCCTGGAGTGTAATGGTACTAGCGGGAGGCGGGAAAAAAGGGGGGAAGACAGATACGCAGTATTTT
TRBJ2-7 | . | TRBV18 | . | CASSQGDGLSYEQYF | TGTGCCAGCTCACAGGGGGACGGGCTTTCCTACGAGCAGTACTTC
TRBJ2-3 | TRBD2 | TRBV6-4 | . | CASSALAGGSTDTQYF | TGTGCCAGCAGTGCACTAGCGGGAGGTAGCACAGATACGCAGTATTTT
TRBJ2-7 | . | TRBV29-1 | . | CSVTGFGEQYF | TGCAGCGTTACCGGGTTCGGGGAGCAGTACTTC
TRBJ2-5 | TRBD2 | TRBV9 | . | CASSVDLELAGVETQYF | TGTGCCAGCAGCGTAGATTTAGAGCTAGCGGGAGTGGAGACCCAGTACTTC
TRBJ1-4 | . | TRBV5-4 | . | CASSFRGNEKLFF | TGTGCCAGCAGCTTCAGGGGAAATGAAAAACTGTTTTTT
TRBJ1-1 | . | TRBV4-2 | few | CASSQDLGRNTEAFF | TGTGCCAGCAGCCAAGATCTGGGCAGGAACACTGAAGCTTTCTTT
TRBJ1-2 | TRBD1 | TRBV7-9 | . | CASSLTPRGSINYGYTF | TGTGCCAGCAGCTTAACCCCCAGGGGGTCTATTAATTATGGCTACACCTTC